This T cell receptor beta chain was observed in a study of blood T cell repertoires in COVID-19. Some clones are missing from TCRdb's copy, which holds only in-frame ones; the method was immunoSEQ multiplex PCR. Among about 410,000 clones, around 90% were seen once, and the ten largest hold around 0.6%. This clone was observed a single time. Sequences were obtained from PBMCs or T cells enriched from blood (not recorded which). The TCR originated in a man aged 18 to 29 who had recovered from COVID-19.

The CDR3 spells CASSTAGLTGNSPLHF. As DNA, the CDR3 is TGTGCCAGCAGTACAGCGGGGCTAACTGGTAATTCACCCCTCCACTTT. The chain uses TRBV7-9 and TRBJ1-6; perhaps TRBD1 as D (5 bases). From germline, CDR1 is SEHNR and CDR2 FQNEAQ (reference sequence). CDR3 length: 16 residues. V lost 6 bases and J lost 6, with 18 bases in between.